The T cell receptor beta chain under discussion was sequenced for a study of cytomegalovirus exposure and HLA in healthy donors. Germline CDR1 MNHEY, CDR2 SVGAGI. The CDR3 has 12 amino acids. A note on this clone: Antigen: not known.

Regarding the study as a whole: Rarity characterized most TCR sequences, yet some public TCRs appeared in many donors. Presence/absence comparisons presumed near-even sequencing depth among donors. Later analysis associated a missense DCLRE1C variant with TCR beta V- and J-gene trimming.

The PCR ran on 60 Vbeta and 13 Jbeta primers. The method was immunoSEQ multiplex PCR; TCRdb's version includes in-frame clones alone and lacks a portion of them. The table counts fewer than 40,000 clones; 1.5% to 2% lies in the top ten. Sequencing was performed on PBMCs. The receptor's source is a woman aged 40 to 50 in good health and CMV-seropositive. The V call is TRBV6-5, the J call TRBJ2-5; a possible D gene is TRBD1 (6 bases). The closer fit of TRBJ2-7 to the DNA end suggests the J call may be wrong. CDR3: CASRDSYYEQYF. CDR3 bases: TGTGCCAGCAGGGACAGTTACTACGAGCAGTACTTC.